The 14 T cell receptor beta chains given below trace back to one sample, sequenced in a study of tumor-infiltrating lymphocytes in oesophageal squamous cell carcinoma. TCRdb called the PCR reads again in MiXCR, with one record for every CDR3 protein. Found here are about 12,000 distinct CDR3 sequences, around 50% of them singletons; the top ten hold approximately 32%. The sequenced sample consisted of esophageal tumor tissue. The receptors shown here come from a female donor with esophageal squamous cell carcinoma.

This chain connects TRBV7-8 to TRBJ1-3, with D possibly TRBD1 on 6 matching bases. The germline gives CDR1 SGHVS, CDR2 FQNEAQ. Trimming stripped 1 base from V and 3 bases from J, with 13 bases between. The CDR3 sequence is 16 residues long. Here the CDR3 DNA reads TGTGCCAGCAGCTTAGAGAGGGGGGCGGGTGGAAACACCATATATTTT. Amino acids: CASSLERGAGGNTIYF.

The chain recombines TRBV7-3 with TRBJ2-1, with a tentative D call TRBD2 (5 bases). Gene TRBJ2-7 matches the end of the DNA better, so the J call may be wrong. The V gene's germline CDR1 is SGHTA and CDR2 FQGTGA. This CDR3 has 13 amino acids. The CDR3 spells CASSLIRDGEQYF. The CDR3 region has the DNA TGTGCCAGCAGCTTAATCCGGGATGGTGAGCAGTACTTC.

The gene calls are TRBV7-3 and TRBJ2-3; D is uncertain. Germline assignment: CDR1 SGHTA and CDR2 FQGTGA. This CDR3 region has 11 residues. Between the trimmed V and J ends, which lost 0 bases and 5 bases, there was a span of 0 bases. This CDR3 is CASSLTDTQYF. In DNA, the CDR3 is TGTGCCAGCAGCTTAACAGATACGCAGTATTTT.

The chain links TRBV7-6 to TRBJ2-1; TRBD1 is a possible D gene (6 bases). The J call is doubtful: the DNA matches TRBJ2-7 better. CDR3 size: 14 residues. Germline values: CDR1 SGHVS, CDR2 FNYEAQ. CDR3 DNA sequence: TGTGCCAGCAGCGTGGACAGTTATCAGAACGAGCAGTACTTC. It yields the protein CASSVDSYQNEQYF.

This clonotype occurred a few times. This chain uses TRBV7-6 with TRBJ2-3; D might be TRBD2 (6 bases). CDR1 is SGHVS, CDR2 FNYEAQ, per germline. The CDR3 contains 17 residues. Trimming removed 1 base from V and 1 base from J, with 15 bases in between. The CDR3 DNA follows: TGTGCCAGCAGCTTAGACAGGCGGGATGGCCGCACAGATACGCAGTATTTT. Amino acids: CASSLDRRDGRTDTQYF. Complete variable domain (other parts from reference TRBV7-6 and TRBJ2-3): GAGVSQSPRYKVTKRGQDVALRCDPISGHVSLYWYRQALGQGPEFLTYFNYEAQQDKSGLPNDRFSAERPEGSISTLTIQRTEQRDSAMYRCASSLDRRDGRTDTQYFGPGTRLTVL.

CDR3 loop: CASSLEPGTGFSYEQYF. CDR3 in DNA: TGTGCCAGCAGCTTAGAACCGGGGACAGGGTTCTCCTACGAGCAGTACTTC. V gene TRBV7-2 combines with J gene TRBJ2-7; 9 bases align to TRBD1. J lost 0 bases, V lost 1 base, and 7 bases had no gene match. This CDR3 contains 17 residues. Germline V CDR1 and CDR2: SGHTA, FQGNSA.

The genes are TRBV28 and TRBJ1-1, with 9 bases matching TRBD1. The CDR3 is 16 amino acids. V was pared by 2 bases and J by 0 bases, with 4 bases of the junction left unmatched. Germline CDR1 is MDHEN and CDR2 is SYDVKM. This CDR3 is CASSLQQGAMNTEAFF. The CDR3, as DNA: TGTGCCAGCAGTTTACAACAGGGGGCGATGAACACTGAAGCTTTCTTT.

The chain employs TRBV28 and TRBJ2-7; unclear D gene. The J call may not be correct, given that the DNA end is closer to TRBJ1-2. Germline values: CDR1 MDHEN, CDR2 SYDVKM. CDR3 length: 14 residues. DNA of the CDR3: TGTGCCAGCAGTTTAGGGTGGACCGAGAGAGGATACACCTTC. As protein: CASSLGWTERGYTF.

This chain uses TRBV6-2 or TRBV6-3 with TRBJ2-5; a weak D match, TRBD2 (5 bases). Per the germline V gene, CDR1 is MNHEY and CDR2 is SVGEGT. The CDR3 has 17 residues. With 5 bases removed from V and 0 bases from J, the gap between germline ends came to 19 bases. In nucleotides, the CDR3 is TGTGCCAGCAGTAATCTTGCGGGTTGGGCAGACCAAGAGACCCAGTACTTC. Protein: CASSNLAGWADQETQYF.

This clonotype was picked up a small number of times. The DNA is left out, because the CDR3 cannot be placed on it with certainty; the CDR3 is given as TCRdb lists it. This rearrangement joins TRBV7-9 to TRBJ2-3; the table's D gene call, TRBD2, was not cross checked with the DNA. Including both end residues, the CDR3 is 16 amino acids long. The germline CDR1 and CDR2 sequences are SEHNR and FQNEAQ (reference sequence). The CDR3 protein is CASSFGAGTNTGELYF.

The J gene is TRBJ2-7, the V gene TRBV7-2; D call uncertain. The DNA matches TRBJ2-1 better at its end, which makes the J call doubtful. This CDR3 has 12 amino acids. Germline V lookup: CDR1 SGHTA, CDR2 FQGNSA. CDR3 in DNA: TGTGCCAGCAGCCCTCTAGAGAATGAGCAGTTCTTC. It translates to CASSPLENEQFF.

V is TRBV6-5 and J is TRBJ2-7, with D uncertain. The end of the DNA is better explained by TRBJ2-5, so the J call may be wrong. CDR3 length equals 13 residues. Germline CDR1 reads MNHEY; CDR2 reads SVGAGI. The CDR3 coding sequence is TGTGCCAGCAGTTACGGTCGCGATGAGACCCAGTACTTC. Translating it yields CASSYGRDETQYF.

V is TRBV27 and J is TRBJ2-1; 14 nucleotides agree with TRBD2. Near its end, the DNA agrees better with TRBJ2-7, so the J call may be wrong. The germline V gene encodes CDR1 MNHEY and CDR2 SMNVEV (reference sequence). The CDR3 is 15 residues long. CDR3 residues: CASSLVGLAGDEQYF. As DNA, the CDR3 is TGTGCCAGCAGTTTAGTGGGACTAGCGGGAGACGAGCAGTACTTC.

This chain connects TRBV7-2 to TRBJ2-7; D perhaps matches TRBD2 (5 bases). The J call may be incorrect, as the DNA end agrees better with TRBJ2-1. This CDR3 has 15 amino acids. CDR1 and CDR2 (germline): SGHTA, FQGNSA. In DNA form, the CDR3 reads TGTGCCAGCAGCTTAGTGGGCGGGTCCTTTAATGAGCAGTTCTTC. Translated, it gives CASSLVGGSFNEQFF.